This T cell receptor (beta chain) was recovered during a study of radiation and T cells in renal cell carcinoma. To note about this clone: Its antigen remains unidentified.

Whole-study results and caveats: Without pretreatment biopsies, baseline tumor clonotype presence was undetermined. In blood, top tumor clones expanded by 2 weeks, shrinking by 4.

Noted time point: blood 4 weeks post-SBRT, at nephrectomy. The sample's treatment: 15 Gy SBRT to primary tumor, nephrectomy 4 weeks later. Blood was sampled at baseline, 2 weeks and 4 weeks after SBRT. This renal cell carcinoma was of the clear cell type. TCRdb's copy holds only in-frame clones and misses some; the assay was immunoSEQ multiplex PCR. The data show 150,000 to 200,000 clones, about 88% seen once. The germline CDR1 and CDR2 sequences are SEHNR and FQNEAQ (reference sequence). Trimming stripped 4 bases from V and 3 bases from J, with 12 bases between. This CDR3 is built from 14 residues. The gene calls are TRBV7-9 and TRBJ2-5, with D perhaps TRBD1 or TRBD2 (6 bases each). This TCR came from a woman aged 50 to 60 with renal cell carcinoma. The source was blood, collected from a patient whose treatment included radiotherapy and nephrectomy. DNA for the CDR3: TGTGCCAGCAGCTACCGGGGGCCTAAAGAGACCCAGTACTTC. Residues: CASSYRGPKETQYF.